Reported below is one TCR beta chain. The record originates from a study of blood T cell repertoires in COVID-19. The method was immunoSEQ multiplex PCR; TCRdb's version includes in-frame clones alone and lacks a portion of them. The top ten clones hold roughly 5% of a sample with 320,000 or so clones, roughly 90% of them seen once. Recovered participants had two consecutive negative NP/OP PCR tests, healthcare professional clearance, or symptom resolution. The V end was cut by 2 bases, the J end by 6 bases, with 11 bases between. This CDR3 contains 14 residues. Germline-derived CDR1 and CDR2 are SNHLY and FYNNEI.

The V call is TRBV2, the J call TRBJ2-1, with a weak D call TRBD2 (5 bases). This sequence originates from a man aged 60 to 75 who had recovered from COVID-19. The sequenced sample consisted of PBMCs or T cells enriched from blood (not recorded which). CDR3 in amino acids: CASSEWLARNEQFF. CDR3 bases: TGTGCCAGCAGTGAATGGCTAGCACGCAATGAGCAGTTCTTC.